These 21 T cell receptor beta chains were all obtained from the same sample, sequenced in a study of CD8 T cells in ankylosing spondylitis. TCRdb recomputed calls from the 5' RACE reads with MiXCR, one row per CDR3 protein. The data contain 800,000 to 900,000 distinct CDR3 sequences, approximately 12% of them singletons. The study's findings and limits: A motif in TCR beta, a set of eight highly homologous variants, appeared characteristic of ankylosing spondylitis blood.

Which antigens these TCRs recognize remains unknown. The sample taken for sequencing was blood, either unsorted or a sorted T cell fraction (not recorded which). The receptors were sampled from a male donor with ankylosing spondylitis.

This clonotype has a count of ten or more. The chain carries TRBV20-1 and TRBJ2-5, with 10 positions matching TRBD2. Germline V gives CDR1 DFQATT, CDR2 SNEGSKA (reference sequence). This CDR3 spans 16 amino acids. After removal of 1 base from V and 5 bases from J, the junction contained 10 bases not matched to a gene. This CDR3 is CSARAGTSGIWETQYF. The CDR3 DNA sequence: TGCAGTGCTAGAGCTGGAACTAGCGGGATTTGGGAGACCCAGTACTTC.

This clonotype has only a few counts. The chain is built from TRBV20-1 and TRBJ1-1; no clear D gene. The V end was cut by 5 bases, the J end by 4 bases, with 14 bases between. Germline values: CDR1 DFQATT, CDR2 SNEGSKA (reference sequence). The CDR3 has 13 residues. The CDR3 is CSAFRPTITEAFF. CDR3 coding DNA: TGCAGTGCTTTTCGCCCGACGATCACTGAAGCTTTCTTT.

This clonotype has more than one count but fewer than ten. The chain couples TRBV20-1 to TRBJ1-5; the D is unclear. Germline CDR1 is DFQATT and CDR2 is SNEGSKA (reference sequence). The germline V and J ends were trimmed by 0 bases and 5 bases, with 5 bases remaining between them. CDR3 size: 12 residues. The CDR3 region has the DNA TGCAGTGCTAGAGATCGGTATCAGCCCCAGCATTTT. Its translation is CSARDRYQPQHF.

This clonotype came up many times. The chain uses TRBV7-2 and TRBJ2-5; 8 bases are shared with TRBD2. The J segment lost 2 bases and the V segment lost 1 base, leaving 3 bases of the junction unmatched. The CDR3 has 15 residues. Germline CDR1 and CDR2: SGHTA and FQGNSA. The CDR3 spells CASSLVSGGQETQYF. The CDR3 DNA is TGTGCCAGCAGCTTAGTGTCGGGAGGGCAAGAGACCCAGTACTTC.

This clonotype turned up a few times. This chain uses TRBV24-1 with TRBJ2-2; D may be TRBD1 (6 bases). Trimming took off 9 bases at V and 2 bases at J, with 12 bases between the two ends. The CDR3 runs to 14 residues. CDR1 is KGHDR, CDR2 SFDVKD, per germline. The CDR3 nucleotides read TGTGCCACCGGGGGCCCCCTCAACACCGGGGAGCTGTTTTTT. Translation: CATGGPLNTGELFF.

This clonotype was seen a handful of times. The chain employs TRBV28 and TRBJ1-2, with 9 bases lining up with TRBD1. The CDR3 is 15 amino acids. From germline, CDR1 is MDHEN and CDR2 SYDVKM. Trimming removed 6 bases from V and 5 bases from J; junction bases left unmatched: 10. The CDR3 region has the DNA TGTGCCAGCAGCCCCCCGGGGACAGGGAGATATGGCTACACCTTC. Amino acids: CASSPPGTGRYGYTF.

In this sample, this clonotype turned up a few times. The V call is TRBV7-9, the J call TRBJ2-5; 8 bases line up with TRBD1. The germline gives CDR1 SEHNR, CDR2 FQNEAQ (reference sequence). V trimming: 5 bases; J trimming: 5 bases; junction bases outside the gene matches: 7. This CDR3 is 14 amino acids long. In DNA, the CDR3 is TGTGCCAGCAGCCGGACAGGGAGCCGGGAGACCCAGTACTTC. Encoded protein: CASSRTGSRETQYF.

This clonotype has a handful of counts. This rearrangement joins TRBV20-1 to TRBJ2-7; D uncertain. This CDR3 is built from 12 residues. CDR1 DFQATT and CDR2 SNEGSKA come from the germline V gene (reference sequence). Trimming stripped 4 bases from V and 4 bases from J, with 11 bases between. This CDR3 is CSATLPSYEQYF. CDR3 coding DNA: TGCAGTGCTACCCTTCCGTCATACGAGCAGTACTTC.

This clonotype was found many times. This chain links TRBV20-1 with TRBJ1-1; 7 nucleotides align to TRBD1. V lost 6 bases, J lost 11 bases, and 15 bases stayed unmatched. Germline values: CDR1 DFQATT, CDR2 SNEGSKA (reference sequence). This CDR3 contains 13 residues. The CDR3 sequence: CSASDRSRFLAFF. Here the CDR3 DNA reads TGCAGTGCCTCGGACAGGTCTCGCTTTCTGGCTTTCTTT.

This clonotype was seen repeatedly, ten times or more. The rearrangement joins TRBV6-5 to TRBJ1-4; a possible D gene is TRBD1 (6 bases). Germline CDR1 is MNHEY and CDR2 is SVGAGI. Trimming removed 2 bases at V and 4 bases at J, with 14 bases between. This CDR3 region has 16 residues. Written as DNA, the CDR3 is TGTGCCAGCAGTTACCCCCGGGGGCACAGTAATGAAAAACTGTTTTTT. As protein: CASSYPRGHSNEKLFF.

This clonotype came up many times. This sequence joins TRBV29-1 and TRBJ1-2, with D unresolved. The CDR3 runs 12 residues. The V gene lost 6 bases and the J gene lost 1 base, with 9 bases spanning the gap. Germline V lookup: CDR1 SQVTM, CDR2 ANQGSEA. The chain's CDR3 is CSVIQINYGYTF. CDR3 sequence (DNA): TGCAGCGTGATACAGATTAACTATGGCTACACCTTC.

V and J are TRBV20-1 and TRBJ1-1, with D hard to call. The V gene lost 8 bases and the J gene lost 1 base, with 14 bases spanning the gap. Germline V gives CDR1 DFQATT, CDR2 SNEGSKA (reference sequence). The CDR3 is 13 residues long. The CDR3: CSMSMVRNTEAFF. The CDR3 DNA is TGCAGTATGTCCATGGTGAGGAACACTGAAGCTTTCTTT.

The chain is built from TRBV28 and TRBJ2-1; 10 bases are a match to TRBD2. Germline CDR1 reads MDHEN; CDR2 reads SYDVKM. V trimming: 5 bases; J trimming: 4 bases; junction bases outside the gene matches: 8. The CDR3 spans 16 residues. CDR3 DNA sequence: TGTGCCAGCAGTCCCTCGGGTAGCGGGAGGTACAATGAGCAGTTCTTC. Translated: CASSPSGSGRYNEQFF.

This clonotype has ten or more counts. The V gene is TRBV18, the J gene TRBJ1-5; TRBD1 is a possible D gene (5 bases). CDR1 KGHSH and CDR2 LQKENI come from the germline V gene. The germline V and J ends were trimmed by 8 bases and 5 bases, with 13 bases remaining between them. This CDR3 spans 13 amino acids. Here the CDR3 DNA reads TGTGCCAGCAGTCCACAAGGGGATCAGCCCCAGCATTTT. As protein: CASSPQGDQPQHF.

This clonotype occurred a few times. This sequence joins TRBV7-8 and TRBJ2-1, with 10 bases matching TRBD2. Germline assignment: CDR1 SGHVS and CDR2 FQNEAQ. The ends lost 7 bases at V and 0 bases at J; junction bases unmatched: 12. The CDR3 extends over 18 amino acids. CDR3 sequence (DNA): TGTGCCAGCAAACCGTTAGCGGGGGGCCCTAGCTCCTACAATGAGCAGTTCTTC. Amino acids: CASKPLAGGPSSYNEQFF.

This clonotype was counted only a few times. The J gene is TRBJ2-2, the V gene TRBV7-2, with 12 bases matching TRBD2. The CDR3 extends over 15 amino acids. Per germline, CDR1 SGHTA and CDR2 FQGNSA. Unmatched junction bases numbered 5, after V lost 5 bases and J lost 7 bases. CDR3 loop: CASSGLAGFFGELFF. The CDR3 nucleotides are TGTGCCAGCAGCGGACTAGCGGGGTTTTTCGGGGAGCTGTTTTTT. The variable domain in full, completed from reference TRBV7-2 and TRBJ2-2, reads GAGVSQSPSNKVTEKGKDVELRCDPISGHTALYWYRQSLGQGLEFLIYFQGNSAPDKSGLPSDRFSAERTGGSVSTLTIQRTQQEDSAVYLCASSGLAGFFGELFFGEGSRLTVL.

This CDR3 is CASSQDLVLWDPSGGFF. The CDR3, as DNA: TGCGCCAGCAGCCAAGATCTCGTATTATGGGATCCCTCGGGCGGGTTCTTC. The V and J genes are TRBV4-3 and TRBJ2-1; no clear D. V was clipped by 0 bases and J by 15 bases, with 27 bases between them. The CDR3 sequence is 17 residues long. Germline V lookup: CDR1 LGHNA, CDR2 YSLEER.

This clonotype came up a few times. The J gene is TRBJ2-7, the V gene TRBV20-1; 15 bases map to TRBD2. Germline V gives CDR1 DFQATT, CDR2 SNEGSKA (reference sequence). CDR3 length: 15 residues. The junction had 6 bases not matched to a gene; V was cut back by 4 bases and J by 5 bases. The CDR3 spells CSATKWTSGRDEQYF. The DNA of the CDR3 is TGCAGTGCTACGAAATGGACTAGCGGGAGGGACGAGCAGTACTTC.

This chain links TRBV2 with TRBJ1-2; TRBD1 matches 8 bases. The germline gives CDR1 SNHLY, CDR2 FYNNEI. The trim removed 5 bases at V and 7 bases at J, leaving 12 bases unmatched. The CDR3 has 15 residues. CDR3 region: CASSFLPGQVAGYTF. In DNA form, the CDR3 reads TGTGCCAGCAGTTTTTTGCCGGGACAGGTGGCTGGCTACACCTTC.

The chain couples TRBV24-1 to TRBJ2-1, with D possibly TRBD1 on 6 matching bases. V gave up 0 bases and J gave up 5 bases, with 13 bases separating them. This CDR3 is built from 16 residues. Germline CDR1 is KGHDR and CDR2 is SFDVKD. The DNA of the CDR3 is TGTGCCACCAGTGATTTGCGGGACACCGCAGACAATGAGCAGTTCTTC. It codes for CATSDLRDTADNEQFF.

This clonotype has only a few counts. This rearrangement joins TRBV5-1 to TRBJ2-5; D could derive from TRBD1 or TRBD2 (7 bases each). Trimming removed 7 bases at V and 2 bases at J, with 12 bases between. Per the germline V gene, CDR1 is SGHRS and CDR2 is YFSETQ. The CDR3 length is 13 residues. CDR3 protein: CASAGGGQETQYF. CDR3 bases: TGCGCCAGCGCAGGGGGAGGGCAAGAGACCCAGTACTTC.